A single sample gave rise to the 9 T cell receptor beta chains below, sequenced in a study of glioma-infiltrating T cells. Using RNA template, CDR3s of TCR alpha and beta were amplified with iRepertoire arm-PCR. One entry per CDR3 protein results from TCRdb running MiXCR on the multiplex PCR reads. This sample has fewer than 200,000 distinct CDR3 sequences, with 30% to 40% found just once. Sequencing was done on a sample of glioma tissue, nonneoplastic brain tissue, or PBMCs (not recorded which). These receptors all stem from a human donor with low-grade glioma or glioblastoma, undergoing nonglioma brain surgery, or in good health (not recorded which).

The chain links TRBV6-2 or TRBV6-3 to TRBJ2-1; 10 bases map to TRBD2. The CDR3 has 17 amino acids. The germline gives CDR1 MNHEY, CDR2 SVGEGT. J was trimmed by 5 bases and V by 5 bases; bases with no gene match: 12. The CDR3 reads CASSPLRTSGRDNEQFF. In DNA, the CDR3 is TGTGCCAGCAGTCCGCTCAGGACTAGCGGAAGGGACAATGAGCAGTTCTTC.

As regards this clonotype: A much larger clonotype is one base distant, so this may be a read error. The chain uses TRBV20-1 and TRBJ2-5, with a possible D match to TRBD2 (6 bases). Germline CDR1 and CDR2: DFQATT and SNEGSKA (reference sequence). The CDR3 runs to 12 residues. The CDR3 sequence: CSVARDSEAQYF. CDR3 nucleotides: TGCAGCGTCGCCCGGGACTCAGAGGCCCAGTACTTC.

To note about this clonotype: One end of the junction does not line up with germline, which may come from a read error. The chain has TRBV4-3 and TRBJ2-7; D unresolved. Germline V gene lookup returns CDR1 LGHNA and CDR2 YSLEER. This CDR3 has 15 residues. CDR3 residues: CAGSQAPTASYEQYF. CDR3 sequence (DNA): TGCGCCGGCAGCCAAGCGCCGACGGCCTCCTACGAGCAGTACTTC.

Remarks on this clonotype: A much larger clone lies a single base off, so this may be a read error. The gene calls are TRBV12-3 or TRBV12-4 and TRBJ1-1; D not resolved. This CDR3 is 14 amino acids long. The V and J ends lost 6 bases and 5 bases respectively, with 16 bases between them. CDR3 sequence reads: CASRRVGERTEAFF. CDR3 nucleotides: TGTGCCAGCAGACGGGTGGGTGAAAGGACTGAAGCTTTCTTT.

The chain employs TRBV6-2 or TRBV6-3 and TRBJ2-7; 14 bases are a match to TRBD2. Germline assignment: CDR1 MNHEY and CDR2 SVGEGT. The V and J ends lost 10 bases and 3 bases, in that order; junction bases with no gene match: 8. The CDR3 covers 15 residues. CDR3 DNA: TGTGCCACCCTAGGGACTAGCGGGAGTATCTACGAGCAGTACTTC. Its translation is CATLGTSGSIYEQYF.

About this clonotype: A much larger clone differs by one base, so this may be a read error. The chain joins TRBV20-1 to TRBJ2-7, with D hard to call. The CDR3 is 14 amino acids. Germline V gene lookup returns CDR1 DFQATT and CDR2 SNEGSKA (reference sequence). The CDR3 reads CSARPRTGTYDQYF. The CDR3 region has the DNA TGCAGTGCTAGACCTAGGACGGGTACCTACGACCAGTACTTC.

This clonotype has ten or more counts. V is TRBV20-1 and J is TRBJ1-1, with a possible D match to TRBD1 (6 bases). The CDR3 runs 15 residues. V lost 0 bases and J 5 bases, leaving 16 bases between the germline ends. Germline V gives CDR1 DFQATT, CDR2 SNEGSKA (reference sequence). CDR3 bases: TGCAGTGCTAGAGATTACAGGGTTCGGGGAACTGAAGCTTTCTTT. It yields the protein CSARDYRVRGTEAFF.

The chain uses TRBV15 and TRBJ2-7, with 9 bases fitting TRBD2. The CDR3 covers 17 residues. V gave up 0 bases and J gave up 4 bases; unmatched junction bases: 10. Germline CDR1 is LNHNV and CDR2 is YYDKDF (reference sequence). The CDR3 protein is CATSREGSGRVGYEQYF. The CDR3 coding sequence is TGTGCCACCAGCAGAGAAGGTAGCGGGAGAGTAGGGTACGAGCAGTACTTC.

This clonotype was seen at least ten times. The CDR3, as DNA: TGTGCCAGGAATGAAGAGACCCAGTACTTC. Amino acids: CARNEETQYF. The chain combines TRBV27 with TRBJ2-5; no clear D gene. The germline V and J ends were trimmed by 9 bases and 3 bases, with 5 bases remaining between them. The CDR3 covers 10 residues. Germline CDR1 reads MNHEY; CDR2 reads SMNVEV (reference sequence).